This T cell receptor (beta chain) was retrieved from a study of shared clonotypes between healthy human individuals. TCRdb's table, derived via immunoSEQ multiplex PCR, lists solely in-frame clones and lacks some. The top ten clones hold more than 0.45% of a sample with over a million clones, around three quarters of them seen once. Division of CD4+ cells produced a CD45RA+ naive subset and a CD45RA-negative memory subset. The receptor's source is a man in his late teens or twenties in good health. Some clones in this sample may be carry-over from other donors' samples. Sequences were obtained from memory CD4+ T cells from PBMCs. Described subset: CD45RA-negative fraction.

CDR3 sequence: CSALDSPNQPQHF. The CDR3 DNA is TGCAGCGCTTTGGACAGCCCCAATCAGCCCCAGCATTTT. The chain joins TRBV29-1 to TRBJ1-5, with a tentative D call TRBD1 (6 bases). The CDR3 is 13 amino acids. CDR1 is SQVTM and CDR2 is ANQGSEA in the germline V gene. With 7 bases removed from V and 3 bases from J, the gap between germline ends came to 13 bases.